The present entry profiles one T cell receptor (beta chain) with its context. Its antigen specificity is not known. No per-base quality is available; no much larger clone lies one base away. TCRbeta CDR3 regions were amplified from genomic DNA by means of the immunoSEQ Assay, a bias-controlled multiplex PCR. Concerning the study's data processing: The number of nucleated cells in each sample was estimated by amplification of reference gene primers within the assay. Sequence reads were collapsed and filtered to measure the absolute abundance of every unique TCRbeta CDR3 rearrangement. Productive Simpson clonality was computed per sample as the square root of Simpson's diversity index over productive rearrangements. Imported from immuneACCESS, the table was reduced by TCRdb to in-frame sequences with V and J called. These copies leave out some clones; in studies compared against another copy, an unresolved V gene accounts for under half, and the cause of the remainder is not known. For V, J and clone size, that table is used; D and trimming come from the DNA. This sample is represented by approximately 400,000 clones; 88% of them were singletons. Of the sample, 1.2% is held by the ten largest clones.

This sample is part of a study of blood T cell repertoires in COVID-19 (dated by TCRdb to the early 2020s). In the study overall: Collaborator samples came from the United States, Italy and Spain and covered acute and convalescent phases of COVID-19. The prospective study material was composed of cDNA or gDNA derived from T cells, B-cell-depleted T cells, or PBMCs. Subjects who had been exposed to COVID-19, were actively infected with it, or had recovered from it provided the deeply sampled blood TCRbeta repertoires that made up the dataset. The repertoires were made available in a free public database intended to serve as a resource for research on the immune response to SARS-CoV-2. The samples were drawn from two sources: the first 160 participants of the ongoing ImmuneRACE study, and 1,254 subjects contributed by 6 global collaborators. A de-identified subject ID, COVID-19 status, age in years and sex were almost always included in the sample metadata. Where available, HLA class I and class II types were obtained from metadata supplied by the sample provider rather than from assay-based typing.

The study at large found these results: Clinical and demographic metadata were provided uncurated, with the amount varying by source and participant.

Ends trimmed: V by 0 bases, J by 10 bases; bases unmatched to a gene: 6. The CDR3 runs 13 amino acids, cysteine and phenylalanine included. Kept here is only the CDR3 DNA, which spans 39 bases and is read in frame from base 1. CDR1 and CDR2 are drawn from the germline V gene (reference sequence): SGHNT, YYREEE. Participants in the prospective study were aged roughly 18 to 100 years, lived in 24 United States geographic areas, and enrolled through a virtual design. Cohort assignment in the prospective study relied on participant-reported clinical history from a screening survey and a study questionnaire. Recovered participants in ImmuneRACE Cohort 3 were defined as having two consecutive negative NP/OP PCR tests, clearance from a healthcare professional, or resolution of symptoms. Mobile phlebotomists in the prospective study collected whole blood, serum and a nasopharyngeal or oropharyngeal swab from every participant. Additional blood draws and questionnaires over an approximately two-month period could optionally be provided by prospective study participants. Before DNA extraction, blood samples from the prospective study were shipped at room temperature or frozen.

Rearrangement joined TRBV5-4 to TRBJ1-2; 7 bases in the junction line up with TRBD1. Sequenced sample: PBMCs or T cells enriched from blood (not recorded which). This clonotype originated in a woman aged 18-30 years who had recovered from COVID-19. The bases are TGTGCCAGCAGCTTGGTGGCAGGGGGTTTCTACACCTTC. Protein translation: CASSLVAGGFYTF.